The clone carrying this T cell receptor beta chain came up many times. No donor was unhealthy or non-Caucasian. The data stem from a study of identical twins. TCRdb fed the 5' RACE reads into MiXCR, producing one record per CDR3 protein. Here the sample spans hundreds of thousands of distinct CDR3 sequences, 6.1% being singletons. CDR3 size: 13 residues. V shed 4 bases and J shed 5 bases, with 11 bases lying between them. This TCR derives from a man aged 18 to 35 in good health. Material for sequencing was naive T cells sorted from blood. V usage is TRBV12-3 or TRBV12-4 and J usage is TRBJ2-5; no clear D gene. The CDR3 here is CASSSYGRETQYF. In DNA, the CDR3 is TGTGCCAGCAGTTCTTACGGCCGGGAGACCCAGTACTTC.